The 11 T cell receptor beta chains presented below share a single source sample, sequenced in a study of blood T cell repertoires in COVID-19. The repertoire was sequenced with immunoSEQ multiplex PCR; TCRdb's copy has only in-frame clones and lacks some. The sample holds 250,000 to 350,000 clones, roughly 80% seen once. Sequencing was done on a sample of peripheral blood. The source is a person aged 65 to 79 with COVID-19, enrolled during active disease.

The rearrangement uses TRBV6-2 or TRBV6-3 and TRBJ2-3; D is undetermined. Trimming pared 0 bases from V and 10 bases from J, leaving 8 bases between. This CDR3 contains 12 residues. Per germline, CDR1 MNHEY and CDR2 SVGEGT. The CDR3 is CASSYSESAQYF. DNA of the CDR3: TGTGCCAGCAGTTACTCGGAGTCCGCGCAGTATTTT.

The V gene is TRBV4-3, the J gene TRBJ2-3; no clear D gene. Germline-derived CDR1 and CDR2 are LGHNA and YSLEER. This CDR3 comprises 14 residues. V lost 4 bases to trimming and J lost 6 bases, with 14 bases between them. CDR3: CASSPRQVRDTQYF. The CDR3 DNA follows: TGCGCCAGCAGCCCCCGCCAGGTTAGGGATACGCAGTATTTT.

The rearrangement uses TRBV5-1 and TRBJ2-3; the match to TRBD2 covers 9 bases. In germline, CDR1 is SGHRS, CDR2 YFSETQ. The ends lost 1 base at V and 3 bases at J; junction bases unmatched: 9. This CDR3 is 17 amino acids long. CDR3 bases: TGCGCCAGCAGCTTGACCCTTGGCGGGGGGGAAACAGATACGCAGTATTTT. Its translation: CASSLTLGGGETDTQYF. Looking up the rest from reference TRBV5-1 and TRBJ2-3 gives the full variable domain: KAGVTQTPRYLIKTRGQQVTLSCSPISGHRSVSWYQQTPGQGLQFLFEYFSETQRNKGNFPGRFSGRQFSNSRSEMNVSTLELGDSALYLCASSLTLGGGETDTQYFGPGTRLTVL.

The chain carries TRBV4-3 and TRBJ2-1; TRBD2 aligns across 9 bases. In germline, CDR1 is LGHNA, CDR2 YSLEER. The CDR3 has 16 residues. V gave up 0 bases and J gave up 5 bases; unmatched junction bases: 5. The CDR3 protein is CASSQDKLAGNNEQFF. CDR3 in DNA: TGCGCCAGCAGCCAAGATAAGCTAGCGGGAAACAATGAGCAGTTCTTC.

V is TRBV6-2 or TRBV6-3 and J is TRBJ2-5; TRBD2 aligns across 12 bases. The CDR3 is 15 amino acids. Germline trimming cut 6 bases from V and 0 bases from J; bases unmatched to any gene: 2. Germline CDR1 reads MNHEY; CDR2 reads SVGEGT. As DNA, the CDR3 is TGTGCCAGCAGCCCTAGCGGGGGGGACCAAGAGACCCAGTACTTC. This sequence encodes CASSPSGGDQETQYF.

This clone was seen just once. V is TRBV3-1 (or the pseudogene TRBV3-2) and J is TRBJ2-5; 12 bases map to TRBD2. The CDR3 contains 17 residues. From germline, CDR1 is LGHDT and CDR2 YNNKEL (reference sequence). Trimming cost V 1 base and J 4 bases; bases outside gene matches: 7. The CDR3 nucleotides are TGTGCCAGCAGCCAAGGACTAGCGGGGGCAGGGGGAGAGACCCAGTACTTC. This translates into CASSQGLAGAGGETQYF.

This chain uses TRBV29-1 with TRBJ2-3; D gene ambiguous. Germline lookup yields CDR1 SQVTM and CDR2 ANQGSEA. The germline V and J ends were trimmed by 4 bases and 5 bases, with 10 bases remaining between them. The CDR3 length is 12 residues. This CDR3 is CSVVFGGDTQYF. CDR3 DNA: TGCAGCGTTGTTTTCGGTGGAGATACGCAGTATTTT.

The CDR3 is CASSIGGQGTYEQYF. In DNA form, the CDR3 reads TGTGCCAGTAGTATAGGAGGACAGGGAACCTACGAGCAGTACTTC. The gene calls are TRBV19 and TRBJ2-7; 8 nucleotides agree with TRBD1. The CDR3 length is 15 residues. Germline lookup yields CDR1 LNHDA and CDR2 SQIVND (reference sequence). J lost 2 bases, V lost 1 base, and 4 bases had no gene match.

Concerning this clone itself: Compared with germline, one end of the junction differs, possibly owing to a read error. This sequence joins TRBV18 and TRBJ1-1, with D tentatively TRBD1 (6 bases). Germline assignment: CDR1 KGHSH and CDR2 LQKENI. This CDR3 is built from 12 residues. The CDR3 coding sequence is TGTGCCAGCTCAAGGGGGAATACTGCAGCTTTCTTT. This gives the protein CASSRGNTAAFF.

The chain has TRBV7-9 and TRBJ1-2; D is undetermined. The V end was cut by 6 bases, the J end by 2 bases, with 19 bases between. The germline gives CDR1 SEHNR, CDR2 FQNEAQ (reference sequence). The CDR3 is 16 residues long. CDR3 in amino acids: CASRPAATVPNYGYTF. Written as DNA, the CDR3 is TGTGCCAGCAGACCGGCCGCTACAGTCCCAAACTATGGCTACACCTTC.

J is TRBJ2-5 and V is TRBV6-2 or TRBV6-3; a possible D gene is TRBD2 (5 bases). V was shortened by 2 bases and J by 4 bases, with 11 bases between the two germline ends. Germline V CDR1 and CDR2: MNHEY, SVGEGT. CDR3 length equals 14 residues. DNA for the CDR3: TGTGCCAGCAGTTACACGGGGATTGGAGAGACCCAGTACTTC. Translated: CASSYTGIGETQYF.